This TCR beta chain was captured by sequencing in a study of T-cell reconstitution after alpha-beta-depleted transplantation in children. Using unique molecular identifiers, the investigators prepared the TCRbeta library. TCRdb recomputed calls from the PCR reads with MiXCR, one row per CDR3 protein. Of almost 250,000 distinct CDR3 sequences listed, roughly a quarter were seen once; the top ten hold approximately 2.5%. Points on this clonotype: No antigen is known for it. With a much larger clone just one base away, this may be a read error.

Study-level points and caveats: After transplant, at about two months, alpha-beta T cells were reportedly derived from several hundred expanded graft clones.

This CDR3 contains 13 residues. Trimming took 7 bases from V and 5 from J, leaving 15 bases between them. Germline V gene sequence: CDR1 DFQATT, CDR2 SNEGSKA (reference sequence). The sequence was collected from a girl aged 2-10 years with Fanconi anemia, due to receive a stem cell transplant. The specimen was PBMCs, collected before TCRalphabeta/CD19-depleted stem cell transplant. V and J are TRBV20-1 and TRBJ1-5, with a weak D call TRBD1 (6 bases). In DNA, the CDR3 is TGCAGTGTTGACGACAGGTGGGATCAGCCCCAGCATTTT. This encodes CSVDDRWDQPQHF.